This note documents a single T cell receptor (beta chain) sequence. Antigen specificity is unknown. The data stem from a study of cytomegalovirus exposure and HLA in healthy donors. The PCR used 60 Vbeta and 13 Jbeta primers. Only in-frame clones appear in the TCRdb table, and some are missing; sequencing was by immunoSEQ multiplex PCR. The sample holds about 120,000 clones; around 77% are singletons and the top ten take 10% to 11%. General study results and limits: Productive status was seen about 87% or about 30% of the time for most TCR beta V segments in an earlier analysis.

V shed 5 bases, J shed 4 bases, and the junction held 9 bases outside the gene matches. This CDR3 has 16 amino acids. CDR1 and CDR2 (germline): SEHNR, FQNEAQ (reference sequence). The V and J genes are TRBV7-9 and TRBJ2-1; 9 positions agree with TRBD1. Input material: PBMCs. The sequence was collected from a man aged 35 to 55 in good health and CMV-seropositive. CDR3 region: CASSVISGQGYNEQFF. The DNA for the CDR3 is TGTGCCAGCAGCGTTATTTCGGGACAGGGTTACAATGAGCAGTTCTTC.